The 31 T cell receptor beta chains presented below share a single source sample, sequenced in a study of control samples from healthy donors and cancer patients. The table came from immunoSEQ multiplex PCR; TCRdb's copy has only in-frame clones and leaves some out. The sample lists 150,000 to 200,000 clones, around 90% occurring once. The specimen sequenced was blood. Receptor source: a woman aged 30 to 39 in good health.

This clone was counted once. This sequence joins TRBV13 and TRBJ2-1, with D perhaps matching TRBD2 (6 bases). The V end was cut by 0 bases, the J end by 10 bases, with 16 bases between. Per germline, CDR1 PRHDT and CDR2 FYEKMQ (reference sequence). The CDR3 is 15 amino acids. The CDR3: CASSLGGGGVREQFF. CDR3 DNA sequence: TGTGCCAGCAGCTTAGGCGGGGGTGGCGTTAGGGAGCAGTTCTTC.

This chain uses TRBV7-9 with TRBJ2-7, with D perhaps TRBD2 (6 bases). The CDR3 is 12 residues long. CDR1 and CDR2 (germline): SEHNR, FQNEAQ (reference sequence). V lost 6 bases and J 12 bases, leaving 18 bases between the germline ends. CDR3 nucleotides: TGTGCCAGCAGGCGGCGGGACCCCCGGCGGTACGTC. This gives the protein CASRRRDPRRYV.

The chain is built from TRBV11-3 and TRBJ2-1; the D call may be TRBD1 or TRBD2 (6 bases each). The V end was cut by 5 bases, the J end by 4 bases, with 15 bases between. The CDR3 spans 15 residues. The germline CDR1 and CDR2 sequences are SGHNT and YENEEA. CDR3 sequence reads: CASSQGGFGYNEQFF. CDR3 in DNA: TGTGCCAGCAGCCAAGGGGGGTTCGGATACAATGAGCAGTTCTTC.

The rearrangement uses TRBV5-1 and TRBJ1-1, with a possible D match to TRBD1 (5 bases). V lost 5 bases and J 4 bases, leaving 15 bases between the germline ends. Looked up from germline, CDR1 is SGHRS and CDR2 is YFSETQ. The CDR3 is made up of 14 amino acids. CDR3: CASRLIQAGTEAFF. Here the CDR3 DNA reads TGCGCCAGCAGACTGATACAGGCGGGCACTGAAGCTTTCTTT. Variable domain in full (rest from reference TRBV5-1 and TRBJ1-1): KAGVTQTPRYLIKTRGQQVTLSCSPISGHRSVSWYQQTPGQGLQFLFEYFSETQRNKGNFPGRFSGRQFSNSRSEMNVSTLELGDSALYLCASRLIQAGTEAFFGQGTRLTVV.

The J gene is TRBJ2-3, the V gene TRBV7-2; D remains ambiguous. The CDR3 covers 13 residues. Germline V gene lookup returns CDR1 SGHTA and CDR2 FQGNSA. V lost 5 bases and J lost 5, with 11 bases in between. The chain's CDR3 is CASSATREDTQYF. Here the CDR3 DNA reads TGTGCCAGCAGCGCAACTCGAGAAGATACGCAGTATTTT.

The chain recombines TRBV7-2 with TRBJ1-5; D is perhaps TRBD1 (5 bases). The CDR3 spans 14 residues. The germline V gene encodes CDR1 SGHTA and CDR2 FQGNSA. Trimming removed 10 bases at V and 10 bases at J, with 23 bases between. In DNA, the CDR3 is TGTGCCACCACTCAGGGTTCTCAGGCAAGCCCCCAGCATTTT. It encodes CATTQGSQASPQHF.

The V and J genes are TRBV2 and TRBJ2-6, with D unresolved. Germline assignment: CDR1 SNHLY and CDR2 FYNNEI. There are 16 residues in the CDR3. V shed 5 bases and J shed 0 bases, with 11 bases lying between them. DNA of the CDR3: TGTGCCAGCAGTAGGGAAAAGGTCTCTGGGGCCAACGTCCTGACTTTC. This translates into CASSREKVSGANVLTF.

The chain recombines TRBV7-2 with TRBJ2-1; D may be TRBD2 (6 bases). There are 14 residues in the CDR3. V was pared by 1 base and J by 8 bases, with 12 bases between. CDR1 and CDR2 (germline): SGHTA, FQGNSA. CDR3 DNA: TGTGCCAGCAGCTTAGGGATTAGCGGCCATGAGCAGTTCTTC. It yields the protein CASSLGISGHEQFF.

The chain joins TRBV11-2 to TRBJ1-1; D possibly corresponds to TRBD1 (5 bases). CDR3 length equals 15 residues. V was pared by 1 base and J by 6 bases, with 15 bases between. Germline V lookup: CDR1 SGHAT, CDR2 FQNNGV. This CDR3 reads CASSLGGGAKAEAFF. The CDR3 coding sequence is TGTGCCAGCAGCTTAGGGGGAGGGGCTAAGGCTGAAGCTTTCTTT.

A few counts support this clone. The chain couples TRBV3-1 (or the pseudogene TRBV3-2) to TRBJ1-1; D is possibly TRBD1 (5 bases). CDR3 length equals 16 residues. Trimming took off 4 bases at V and 1 base at J, with 16 bases between the two ends. CDR1 is LGHDT and CDR2 is YNNKEL in the germline V gene (reference sequence). In nucleotides, the CDR3 is TGTGCCAGCAGCCCAGGGCCTCAGGGCCCGAACACTGAAGCTTTCTTT. Translated, it gives CASSPGPQGPNTEAFF.

The count of this clone is one. The V and J genes are TRBV15 and TRBJ2-2, with 12 bases matching TRBD2. Germline lookup yields CDR1 LNHNV and CDR2 YYDKDF (reference sequence). This CDR3 region has 18 residues. V was pared by 3 bases and J by 4 bases, with 9 bases of the junction left unmatched. This CDR3 is CATSRGASGRVGTGELFF. CDR3 in DNA: TGTGCCACCAGCAGGGGGGCTAGCGGGAGGGTTGGCACCGGGGAGCTGTTTTTT.

CDR3 loop: CASSEGGNQETQYF. The DNA of the CDR3 is TGTGCCAGTAGTGAGGGGGGCAACCAAGAGACCCAGTACTTC. The chain is built from TRBV19 and TRBJ2-5; D may be TRBD1 or TRBD2 (6 bases each). There are 14 residues in the CDR3. The V and J ends lost 5 bases and 0 bases respectively, with 10 bases between them. The germline CDR1 and CDR2 sequences are LNHDA and SQIVND (reference sequence). The variable domain in full, with the rest retrieved from reference TRBV19 and TRBJ2-5, is DGGITQSPKYLFRKEGQNVTLSCEQNLNHDAMYWYRQDPGQGLRLIYYSQIVNDFQKGDIAEGYSVSREKKESFPLTVTSAQKNPTAFYLCASSEGGNQETQYFGPGTRLLVL.

This chain joins TRBV24-1 and TRBJ2-7; D is unclear. Trimming took off 7 bases at V and 2 bases at J, with 11 bases between the two ends. The CDR3 is 13 amino acids. Germline V gives CDR1 KGHDR, CDR2 SFDVKD. The CDR3 sequence: CATRVTEAYEQYV. The CDR3 bases are TGTGCCACCAGAGTGACGGAAGCCTACGAGCAGTACGTC.

This chain joins TRBV29-1 and TRBJ1-1; no firm D call. The CDR3 totals 12 residues. V was trimmed by 3 bases and J by 6 bases, leaving 11 bases between them. The germline gives CDR1 SQVTM, CDR2 ANQGSEA. The CDR3 is CSVDLRGAEAFF. The DNA of the CDR3 is TGCAGCGTTGATTTGCGCGGAGCTGAAGCTTTCTTT.

The genes are TRBV5-1 and TRBJ1-5; D is possibly TRBD1 (6 bases). V lost 0 bases and J 7 bases, leaving 14 bases between the germline ends. In germline, CDR1 is SGHRS, CDR2 YFSETQ. The CDR3 covers 15 residues. The CDR3: CASSLDSGAGQPQHF. DNA for the CDR3: TGCGCCAGCAGCTTGGATTCGGGGGCGGGGCAGCCCCAGCATTTT.

V gene TRBV21-1 combines with J gene TRBJ2-1. TRBV21-1 is given as a pseudogene. CDR3 length: 15 amino acids. CDR3 amino acids: CASSPPDGRNHEQFF. The DNA of the CDR3 is TGTGCCAGCAGCCCCCCTGACGGGCGGAACCATGAGCAGTTCTTC.

Remarks on this clone: At one end, the junction sequence differs from germline, possibly due to a read error. This chain links TRBV7-7 with TRBJ2-3; the D is unclear. This CDR3 comprises 13 residues. The germline gives CDR1 SSHAT, CDR2 FNYEAQ (reference sequence). CDR3 sequence: CASSAGRTDTQYF. The CDR3 region has the DNA TGTGCTAGCAGTGCTGGACGCACAGATACGCAGTATTTT.

For this clone: The same CDR3 also results from other DNA sequences found in this sample. The rearrangement links TRBV25-1 to TRBJ1-1; D is undetermined. CDR3 size: 11 residues. Trimming stripped 7 bases from V and 8 bases from J, with 11 bases between. In germline, CDR1 is MGHDK, CDR2 SYGVNS. CDR3 coding DNA: TGTGCCAGCACCGAAGGGCAGGAAGCTTTCTTT. Amino acid sequence: CASTEGQEAFF.

V gene TRBV29-1 combines with J gene TRBJ2-3; the match to TRBD2 covers 9 bases. This CDR3 contains 15 residues. J was trimmed by 5 bases and V by 1 base; bases with no gene match: 7. The germline CDR1 and CDR2 sequences are SQVTM and ANQGSEA. The CDR3 protein is CSVEATSGWRDTQYF. CDR3 in DNA: TGCAGCGTTGAAGCTACTAGCGGGTGGAGAGATACGCAGTATTTT.

This clone was seen only a few times. Additional DNA sequences in this sample encode the identical CDR3. V gene TRBV15 combines with J gene TRBJ1-4; D uncertain. Germline lookup yields CDR1 LNHNV and CDR2 YYDKDF (reference sequence). The CDR3 runs to 14 residues. The germline V and J ends were trimmed by 2 bases and 7 bases, with 11 bases remaining between them. This CDR3 reads CATSRQEGGEKLFF. For the CDR3, the DNA is TGTGCCACCAGCAGACAGGAGGGTGGTGAAAAACTGTTTTTT.

V and J are TRBV4-1 and TRBJ2-1; tentative D call: TRBD1 (6 bases). V lost 0 bases, J lost 1 base, and 10 bases lay in between. This CDR3 has 16 residues. Germline values: CDR1 MGHRA, CDR2 YSYEKL. The CDR3 sequence: CASSQESQGSYNEQFF. CDR3 DNA: TGCGCCAGCAGCCAAGAAAGTCAGGGGTCCTACAATGAGCAGTTCTTC.

This chain uses TRBV6-5 with TRBJ2-7; 8 bases fit TRBD2. After removal of 6 bases from V and 5 bases from J, the junction contained 6 bases not matched to a gene. CDR3 length: 13 amino acids. CDR1 is MNHEY, CDR2 SVGAGI, per germline. CDR3 sequence (DNA): TGTGCCAGCAGGCCCCGGGGGGGAAACGAGCAGTACGTC. Protein: CASRPRGGNEQYV.

This chain links TRBV10-1 with TRBJ1-5, with a weak D call TRBD1 (6 bases). The CDR3 totals 18 residues. V lost 0 bases to trimming and J lost 0 bases, with 15 bases between them. Per germline, CDR1 WNHNN and CDR2 SYGVQD (reference sequence). CDR3 protein: CASSESRRGVHSNQPQHF. CDR3 bases: TGCGCCAGCAGTGAGTCGCGCAGGGGCGTTCATAGCAATCAGCCCCAGCATTTT.

The CDR3 loop reads CASSDRTSLYQETQYF. The CDR3 DNA sequence: TGTGCCAGCAGCGACCGGACTTCGTTGTACCAAGAGACCCAGTACTTC. The chain links TRBV5-4 to TRBJ2-5; perhaps TRBD2 as D (5 bases). Germline V gives CDR1 SGHNT, CDR2 YYREEE (reference sequence). CDR3 length: 16 amino acids. V lost 4 bases to trimming and J lost 0 bases, with 16 bases between them.

This chain's CDR3 is CASSEKWIGGLSTDTQYF. The CDR3 nucleotides are TGTGCCAGCAGTGAAAAGTGGATTGGAGGGTTAAGCACAGATACGCAGTATTTT. The V gene is TRBV6-1, the J gene TRBJ2-3, with TRBD2 as a possible D gene (6 bases). The V and J ends lost 2 bases and 0 bases respectively, with 18 bases between them. Germline CDR1 is MNHNS and CDR2 is SASEGT. This CDR3 comprises 18 residues.

Note on this clone: Distinct nucleotide sequences in the sample also encode this CDR3. V usage is TRBV12-3 or TRBV12-4 and J usage is TRBJ1-1, with D unresolved. CDR3 length equals 12 residues. Between the trimmed V and J ends, which lost 2 bases and 5 bases, there was a span of 6 bases. CDR3 region: CASSLRGTEAFF. The CDR3 DNA follows: TGTGCCAGCAGTTTACGGGGTACTGAAGCTTTCTTT.

This clone occurred once. This chain uses TRBV28 with TRBJ1-2; no clear D gene. The CDR3 is 13 amino acids. Per germline, CDR1 MDHEN and CDR2 SYDVKM. Trimming shortened V by 2 bases and J by 2 bases, and 6 bases separated the two germline ends. CDR3 nucleotide sequence: TGTGCCAGCAGTTTAGCTTTCAACTATGGCTACACCTTC. Translating it yields CASSLAFNYGYTF.

On this clone: Other DNA variants within this sample encode the same CDR3. The rearrangement uses TRBV5-6 and TRBJ1-4; D is undetermined. This CDR3 contains 13 residues. Germline lookup yields CDR1 SGHDT and CDR2 YYEEEE. Trimming removed 0 bases at V and 8 bases at J, with 8 bases between. This CDR3 is CASSLGLGEKLFF. Here the CDR3 DNA reads TGTGCCAGCAGCTTGGGACTCGGCGAAAAACTGTTTTTT.

The V and J genes are TRBV3-1 (or the pseudogene TRBV3-2) and TRBJ1-1; D gene uncertain. Germline CDR1 is LGHDT and CDR2 is YNNKEL (reference sequence). V gave up 6 bases and J gave up 4 bases, with 9 bases separating them. The CDR3 contains 12 residues. CDR3 in amino acids: CASRGGITEAFF. The CDR3 DNA is TGTGCCAGCAGGGGAGGGATCACTGAAGCTTTCTTT.

This sequence joins TRBV27 and TRBJ2-1; TRBD1 matches 8 bases. This CDR3 has 15 residues. CDR1 MNHEY and CDR2 SMNVEV come from the germline V gene (reference sequence). V dropped 4 bases and J dropped 6; count of bases not matched to a gene: 8. CDR3 sequence: CASSSLGQVANEQFF. Written as DNA, the CDR3 is TGTGCCAGCAGTTCTTTGGGACAGGTGGCCAATGAGCAGTTCTTC.

This sequence joins TRBV10-1 and TRBJ2-4; D is undetermined. The CDR3 is 14 amino acids. CDR1 WNHNN and CDR2 SYGVQD come from the germline V gene (reference sequence). Trimming pared 0 bases from V and 8 bases from J, leaving 11 bases between. The CDR3 bases are TGCGCCAGCAGTGAGTCGCCAGCTGGGGACATTCAGTACTTC. It encodes CASSESPAGDIQYF.